This T cell receptor (beta chain) was captured by sequencing in a study of T cells in Graves' hyperthyroidism and ophthalmopathy. Study conclusions and caveats: Blood shared most expanded thyroid clonotypes above 0.001.

Exclusion of a patient resulted from uncontrolled infection, other autoimmune disease, pregnancy or lactation. Diagnostic assessment was based on clinical symptoms, serum thyroxine and TRAb, thyroid ultrasound and orbital computed tomography. With regard to this clonotype: The antigen is undetermined.

TCR beta CDR3 regions were amplified from RNA. In the first-round RT-PCR of the TCR CDR3, the HTBI primer set was used. TCRdb re-derived calls from the multiplex PCR reads in MiXCR, one entry per CDR3 protein. This table holds 660,000 or so distinct CDR3 sequences, 45% found once. Per the germline V gene, CDR1 is DFQATT and CDR2 is SNEGSKA (reference sequence). The germline V and J ends were trimmed by 3 bases and 8 bases, with 7 bases remaining between them. The CDR3 has 11 residues. The sequenced sample was peripheral blood or thyroid tissue (not recorded which). This receptor was obtained from an adult man with Graves' disease, either hyperthyroidism or ophthalmopathy (not recorded which). The chain is built from TRBV20-1 and TRBJ1-4; no clear D. CDR3 sequence: CSARGEEKLFF. As DNA, the CDR3 is TGCAGTGCTAGGGGTGAGGAAAAACTGTTTTTT.